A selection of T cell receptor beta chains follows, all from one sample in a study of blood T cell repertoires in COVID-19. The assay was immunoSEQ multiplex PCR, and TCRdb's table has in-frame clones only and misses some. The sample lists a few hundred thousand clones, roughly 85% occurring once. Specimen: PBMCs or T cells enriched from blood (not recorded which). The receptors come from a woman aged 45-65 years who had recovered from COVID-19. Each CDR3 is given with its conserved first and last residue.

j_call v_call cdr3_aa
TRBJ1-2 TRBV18 CASSEDRGNYGYTF
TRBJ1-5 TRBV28 CASRRTSAQHF
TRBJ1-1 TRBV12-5 CASGLVYGEVGVRERTEAFF
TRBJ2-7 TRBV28 CASSFGGSAYEQYF
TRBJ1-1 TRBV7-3 CASSRQGAATEAFF
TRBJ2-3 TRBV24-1 CATSVRTSGSRDTQYF
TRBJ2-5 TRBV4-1 CASSQDLRGETQYF
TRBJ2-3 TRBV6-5 CASRLRGRSTDTQYF
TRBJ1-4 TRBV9 CASGRGTNEKLFF
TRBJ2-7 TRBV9 CASSASGTVPREQYF
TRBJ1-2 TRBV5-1 CASSQRQGVPGGYTF
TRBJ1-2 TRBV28 CASSLRGFYGYTF
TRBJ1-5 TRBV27 CASSPSTGTGYNQPQHF
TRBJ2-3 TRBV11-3 CASSPLGEMADTQYF
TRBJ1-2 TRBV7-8 CASSLGAVGNFNYGYTF
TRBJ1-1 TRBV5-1 CASSFSGGGNTEAFF
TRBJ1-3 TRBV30 CAWSKGQGNSGNTIYF
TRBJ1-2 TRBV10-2 CASSESGGLEGYTF
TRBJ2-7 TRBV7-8 CASSLGQGAYEQYF
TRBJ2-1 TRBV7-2 CASASQRSPYNEQFF
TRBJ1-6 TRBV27 CASSLIWSSYNSPLHF
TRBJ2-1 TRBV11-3 CASSLGLAGADEQFF
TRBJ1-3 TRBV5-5 CASSLGYHSEGNTIYF
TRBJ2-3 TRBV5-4 CASSLAGGSIDTQYF
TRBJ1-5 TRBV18 CASSPGTGEYQPQHF
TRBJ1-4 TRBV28 CASSPRTGGNEKLFF
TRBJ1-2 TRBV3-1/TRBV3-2 CASSRTGTINYGYTF
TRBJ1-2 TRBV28 CASSLLRDRAEGYTF
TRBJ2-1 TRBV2 CASSVKAGSSYNEQFF
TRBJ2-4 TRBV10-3 CAIRSDRDLNIQYF
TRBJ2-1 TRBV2 CASTSGSLDNEQFF
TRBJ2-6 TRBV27 CASSIRTLSGANVLTF
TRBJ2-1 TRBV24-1 CATSDQDRSNEQFF
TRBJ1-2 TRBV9 CASSVDTRNGYTF
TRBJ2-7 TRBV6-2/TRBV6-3 CASSTSGGDNYEQYF
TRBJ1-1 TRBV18 CASSPAEYPMNTEAFF